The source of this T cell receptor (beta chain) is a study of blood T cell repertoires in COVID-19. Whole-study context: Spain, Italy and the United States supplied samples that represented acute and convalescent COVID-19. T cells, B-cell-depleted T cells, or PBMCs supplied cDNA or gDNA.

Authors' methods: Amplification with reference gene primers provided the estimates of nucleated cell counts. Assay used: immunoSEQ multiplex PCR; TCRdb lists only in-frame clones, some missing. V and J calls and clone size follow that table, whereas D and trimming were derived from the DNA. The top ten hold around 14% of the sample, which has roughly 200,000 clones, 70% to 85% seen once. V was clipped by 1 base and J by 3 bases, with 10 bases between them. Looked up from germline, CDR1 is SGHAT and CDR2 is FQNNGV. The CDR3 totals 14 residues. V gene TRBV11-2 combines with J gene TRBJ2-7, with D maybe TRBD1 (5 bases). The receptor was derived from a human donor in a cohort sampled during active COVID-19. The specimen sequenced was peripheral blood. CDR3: CASSLVDSYYEQYF. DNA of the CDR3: TGTGCCAGCAGCTTAGTAGACAGTTACTACGAGCAGTACTTC.